This TCR beta chain derives from a study of human T cells and chemical hapten exposure. Study information: Throughout a study of approximately 24 weeks, patients underwent weekly scalp administration of diphenylcyclopropenone doses. Points from the study as a whole: Counts of TCRs above 1 in 1000 frequency stayed unchanged with DPC sensitization.

TCRdb reprocessed the RACE reads via MiXCR and lists one record per CDR3 protein. This sample yields approximately 52,000 distinct CDR3 sequences, of which about 9.2% are seen a single time; more than 13% belongs to the top ten. This CDR3 comprises 14 residues. CDR1 is SGHRS and CDR2 is YFSETQ in the germline V gene. Trimming left V 2 bases short and J 4 bases short, with 12 bases between. As to this clonotype: Its antigen is currently unknown.

Time point meaning: pre-sensitization, week 0. The treatment is: therapeutic diphenylcyclopropenone sensitization with weekly scalp DPC. V is TRBV5-1 and J is TRBJ1-2, with D unresolved. The source material was whole blood, sampled in connection with sensitization to the hapten diphenylcyclopropenone (DPC). The origin of this receptor is a woman aged 40-49 years with alopecia areata. Some clones in this sample may be carry-over from other donors' samples. The DNA of the CDR3 is TGCGCCAGCAGCTTAGGTGGGAGCGTCTATGGCTACACCTTC. This gives the protein CASSLGGSVYGYTF.